The 9 T cell receptor beta chains presented below share a single source sample, sequenced in a study of shared clonotypes between healthy human individuals. Only CD45RO-negative cells positively selected for CCR7 counted as naive CD8 cells, so terminally differentiated effector memory CD45RA+ cells were excluded. Some clones are missing from TCRdb's copy, which holds only in-frame ones; the method was immunoSEQ multiplex PCR. The data show more than 2 million clones, about 95% seen once. The material sequenced was naive CD8+ T cells sorted from blood. The receptors shown here come from a man aged 18 to 30 in good health.

The chain links TRBV4-3 to TRBJ2-3; 10 nucleotides align to TRBD2. The ends lost 2 bases at V and 4 bases at J; junction bases unmatched: 3. Looked up from germline, CDR1 is LGHNA and CDR2 is YSLEER. This CDR3 region has 15 residues. The CDR3 loop reads CASSQWTSGPDTQYF. The DNA of the CDR3 is TGCGCCAGCAGCCAATGGACTAGCGGTCCAGATACGCAGTATTTT.

The V and J genes are TRBV12-1 and TRBJ2-7; the DNA was not compared with TRBD1, the D call given in the table. TRBV12-1 is recorded as a pseudogene. CDR3 length equals 15 residues. The chain's CDR3 is CASSYRDRSSYEQYF. The CDR3 DNA reads as TGTGCCAGCAGCTACCGGGACAGGAGCTCCTACGAGCAGTACTTC.

CDR3 sequence: CASRSGSPLGEQYF. The DNA of the CDR3 is TGTGCCTCACGAAGCGGGAGTCCCCTAGGCGAGCAGTACTTC. V gene TRBV10-3 combines with J gene TRBJ2-7, with TRBD2 matching over 8 bases. J gave up 6 bases and V 11 bases, and 15 bases lay outside the gene matches. Germline values: CDR1 ENHRY, CDR2 SYGVKD. The CDR3 is 14 amino acids.

This chain links TRBV5-1 with TRBJ2-7; D not resolved. CDR3 length equals 14 residues. The V and J ends lost 3 bases and 2 bases respectively, with 12 bases between them. From germline, CDR1 is SGHRS and CDR2 YFSETQ. DNA of the CDR3: TGCGCCAGCAGCTCGTCCCTGAAGCCCTACGAGCAGTACTTC. Its protein is CASSSSLKPYEQYF.

J is TRBJ2-1 and V is TRBV28; 7 positions match TRBD1. Germline loops: CDR1 MDHEN, CDR2 SYDVKM. The CDR3 runs 16 residues. Unmatched junction bases numbered 15, after V lost 3 bases and J lost 10 bases. The CDR3 protein is CASSLRGPDLRSEQFF. In nucleotides, the CDR3 is TGTGCCAGCAGTTTGAGGGGGCCAGACCTTCGGTCGGAGCAGTTCTTC.

As to this clone: At one end, the junction sequence differs from germline, possibly due to a read error. The genes are TRBV7-7 and TRBJ2-1; 15 nucleotides agree with TRBD2. This CDR3 is built from 15 residues. The germline gives CDR1 SSHAT, CDR2 FNYEAQ (reference sequence). In DNA, the CDR3 is TGTGCTAGCAGCTTGGGACTAGCGGGAGGAGATGAGCAGTTCTTC. It encodes CASSLGLAGGDEQFF. The whole variable domain, filled in from reference TRBV7-7 and TRBJ2-1, reads GAGVSQSPRYKVTKRGQDVTLRCDPISSHATLYWYQQALGQGPEFLTYFNYEAQPDKSGLPSDRFSAERPEGSISTLTIQRTEQRDSAMYRCASSLGLAGGDEQFFGPGTRLTVL.

The chain recombines TRBV30 with TRBJ2-7; weak D call: TRBD1 (7 bases). Looked up from germline, CDR1 is GTSNPN and CDR2 is SVGIG (reference sequence). This CDR3 has 11 residues. V shed 5 bases and J shed 7 bases, with 12 bases lying between them. The CDR3 is CAWDRAGEQYF. In nucleotides, the CDR3 is TGTGCCTGGGACAGGGCGGGAGAGCAGTACTTC.

The V and J genes are TRBV19 and TRBJ2-3; D is possibly TRBD1 (5 bases). Trimming pared 1 base from V and 7 bases from J, leaving 9 bases between. The CDR3 runs 13 residues. Germline V lookup: CDR1 LNHDA, CDR2 SQIVND (reference sequence). The CDR3 DNA follows: TGTGCCAGTAGTATAGGACAGTTTTATACGCAGTATTTT. Its protein is CASSIGQFYTQYF.

V gene TRBV7-9 combines with J gene TRBJ1-1, with a tentative D call TRBD1 (6 bases). The CDR3 covers 12 residues. The germline V gene encodes CDR1 SEHNR and CDR2 FQNEAQ (reference sequence). V dropped 11 bases and J dropped 7 bases, with 17 bases sitting between them. In DNA form, the CDR3 reads TGTGCCGGGATCAAGGGACACAATGAAGCTTTCTTT. Its protein is CAGIKGHNEAFF. The full variable domain, with the rest looked up from reference TRBV7-9 and TRBJ1-1, is DTGVSQNPRHKITKRGQNVTFRCDPISEHNRLYWYRQTLGQGPEFLTYFQNEAQLEKSRLLSDRFSAERPKGSFSTLEIQRTEQGDSAMYLCAGIKGHNEAFFGQGTRLTVV.